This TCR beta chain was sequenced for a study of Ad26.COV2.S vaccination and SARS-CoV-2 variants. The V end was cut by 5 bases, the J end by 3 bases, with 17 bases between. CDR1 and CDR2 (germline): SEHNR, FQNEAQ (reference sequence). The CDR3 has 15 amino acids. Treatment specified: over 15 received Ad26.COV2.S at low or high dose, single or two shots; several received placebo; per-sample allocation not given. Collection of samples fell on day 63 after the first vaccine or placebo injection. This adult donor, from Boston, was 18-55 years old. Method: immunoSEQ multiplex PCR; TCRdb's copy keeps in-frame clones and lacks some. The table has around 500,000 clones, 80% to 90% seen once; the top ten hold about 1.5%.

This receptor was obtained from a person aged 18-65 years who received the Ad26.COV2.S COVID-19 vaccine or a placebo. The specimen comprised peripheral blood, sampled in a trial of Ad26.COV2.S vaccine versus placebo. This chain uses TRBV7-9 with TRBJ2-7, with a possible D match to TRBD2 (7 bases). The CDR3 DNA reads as TGTGCCAGCAGCCCTCTAGGGCGGGGGCACTACGAGCAGTACTTC. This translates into CASSPLGRGHYEQYF.